The 7 T cell receptor beta chains reported below all come from one sample, sequenced in a study of chemoradiotherapy in HPV16-positive cancers. Profiling relied on immunoSEQ multiplex PCR, and the TCRdb table lists in-frame clones only, not all of them. The data show about 1,400 clones, 70% to 90% seen once. The input for sequencing was tumor tissue, taken from a patient who underwent chemoradiotherapy. The receptors shown here come from a human donor with HPV-associated anogenital cancer.

This chain links TRBV11-2 with TRBJ1-3; D not certain. CDR1 is SGHAT, CDR2 FQNNGV, per germline. The V gene lost 2 bases and the J gene lost 0 bases, with 2 bases spanning the gap. There are 13 residues in the CDR3. The CDR3 sequence: CASSLTSGNTIYF. CDR3 DNA: TGTGCCAGCAGCTTAACCTCTGGAAACACCATATATTTT.

The chain is built from TRBV7-9 and TRBJ1-1; 8 nucleotides match TRBD1. Unmatched junction bases numbered 7, after V lost 4 bases and J lost 3 bases. The length of the CDR3 is 15 residues. Germline V gene lookup returns CDR1 SEHNR and CDR2 FQNEAQ (reference sequence). The CDR3 DNA sequence: TGTGCCAGCAGCTCTTCGACAGGGGAGGACACTGAAGCTTTCTTT. Translated: CASSSSTGEDTEAFF. Using reference TRBV7-9 and TRBJ1-1 for the parts outside the CDR3, the full variable domain is DTGVSQNPRHKITKRGQNVTFRCDPISEHNRLYWYRQTLGQGPEFLTYFQNEAQLEKSRLLSDRFSAERPKGSFSTLEIQRTEQGDSAMYLCASSSSTGEDTEAFFGQGTRLTVV.

V gene TRBV19 combines with J gene TRBJ2-7; either TRBD1 or TRBD2 may supply D (5 bases each). This CDR3 has 13 amino acids. The ends were cut back, 3 bases at V and 7 bases at J, with 13 bases in the middle. Germline loops: CDR1 LNHDA, CDR2 SQIVND (reference sequence). The chain's CDR3 is CASSIRDRAEQYF. CDR3 in DNA: TGTGCCAGTAGTATTCGGGACCGCGCGGAGCAGTACTTC.

The chain links TRBV5-4 to TRBJ1-1, with TRBD1 matching 11 bases. With 4 bases clipped from V and 4 bases from J, the junction kept 9 bases outside the gene matches. Germline assignment: CDR1 SGHNT and CDR2 YYREEE (reference sequence). The CDR3 length is 16 residues. CDR3 residues: CASSKGQGATGTEAFF. CDR3 nucleotide sequence: TGTGCCAGCAGCAAAGGACAGGGGGCGACGGGCACTGAAGCTTTCTTT.

This chain connects TRBV5-1 to TRBJ1-1; D is unresolved. Trimming took off 0 bases at V and 3 bases at J, with 6 bases between the two ends. The CDR3 extends over 13 amino acids. CDR1 is SGHRS and CDR2 is YFSETQ in the germline V gene. The CDR3 loop reads CASSLDLDTEAFF. CDR3 nucleotides: TGCGCCAGCAGCTTGGATCTGGACACTGAAGCTTTCTTT.

V usage is TRBV2 and J usage is TRBJ1-1, with TRBD1 matching 9 bases. This CDR3 region has 11 residues. V was pared by 6 bases and J by 11 bases, with 4 bases of the junction left unmatched. The germline CDR1 and CDR2 sequences are SNHLY and FYNNEI. CDR3 DNA sequence: TGTGCCAGCAGCGGGACAGGGATGGCTTTCTTT. Protein: CASSGTGMAFF.

This clone has only one observation. The chain uses TRBV7-6 and TRBJ2-1; 16 nucleotides line up with TRBD2. V was pared by 2 bases and J by 4 bases, with 5 bases of the junction left unmatched. Germline assignment: CDR1 SGHVS and CDR2 FNYEAQ. CDR3 length: 18 amino acids. CDR3 sequence (DNA): TGTGCCAGCAGCTTAAGTCCGGGACTAGCGGGGGGGTACAATGAGCAGTTCTTC. This gives the protein CASSLSPGLAGGYNEQFF.